This TCR beta chain was profiled in a study of early T cells in non-severe SARS-CoV-2 infection. Study-wide context: The study sequenced bulk RNA from unsorted whole blood, with chains unpaired. Whole-study results and caveats: Matching against VDJdb likely underestimated virus-specific expansions, favoring anti-spike CD8.

Researchers attached unique molecular identifiers to individual cDNA molecules. MiXCR was run by TCRdb on the 5' RACE reads, yielding one entry per CDR3 protein. The profile shows 35,000 to 40,000 distinct CDR3 sequences, around 4% of them singletons. Germline CDR1 and CDR2: LGHNA and YNFKEQ. Trimming cost V 3 bases and J 8 bases; bases outside gene matches: 11. CDR3 size: 16 residues. This clonotype came up many times. As yet, its antigen is unknown. The genes are TRBV4-2 and TRBJ2-1; 9 positions agree with TRBD2. The sample consisted of whole blood. This sequence was found in an adult who was a healthcare worker with PCR-confirmed SARS-CoV-2 infection or an uninfected control (not recorded which). The CDR3 spells CASSQRAAGGGDEQFF. CDR3 nucleotide sequence: TGTGCCAGCAGCCAGAGGGCAGCGGGAGGAGGCGATGAGCAGTTCTTC.